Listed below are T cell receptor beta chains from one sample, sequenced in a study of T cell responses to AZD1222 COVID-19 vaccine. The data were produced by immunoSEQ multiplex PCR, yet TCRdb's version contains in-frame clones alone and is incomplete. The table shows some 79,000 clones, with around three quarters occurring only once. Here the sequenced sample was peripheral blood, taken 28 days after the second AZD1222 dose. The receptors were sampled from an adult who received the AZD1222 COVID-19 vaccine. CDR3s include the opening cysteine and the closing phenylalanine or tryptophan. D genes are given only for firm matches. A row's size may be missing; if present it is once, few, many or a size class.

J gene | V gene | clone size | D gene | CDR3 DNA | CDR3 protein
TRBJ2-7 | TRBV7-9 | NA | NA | TGTGCCAGCAGCCCTTCCTACGAGCAGTACTTC | CASSPSYEQYF
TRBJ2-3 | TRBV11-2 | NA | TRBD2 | TGTGCCAGCAGCTTAGGTCTAGCGGGGGGCTCTAGCACAGATACGCAGTATTTT | CASSLGLAGGSSTDTQYF
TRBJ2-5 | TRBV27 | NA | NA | TGTGCCAGCATTAGTGGGCCGCCAGGGGCCCAGTACTTC | CASISGPPGAQYF
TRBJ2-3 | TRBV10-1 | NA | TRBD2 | TGCGCCAGCAGCCCCTCAGCGGGGGCGAGTAGCACAGATACGCAGTATTTT | CASSPSAGASSTDTQYF
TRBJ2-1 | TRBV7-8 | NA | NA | TGTGCCAGCAGCCAACTAGCAAATGAGCAGTTCTTC | CASSQLANEQFF
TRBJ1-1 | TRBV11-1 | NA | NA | TGTGCCAGCAGTTCAGACAGGAACACTGAAGCTTTCTTT | CASSSDRNTEAFF
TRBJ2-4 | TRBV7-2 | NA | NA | TGTGCCAGCAGCCCCCGCGGCTATCTAACCAAAAACATTCAGTACTTC | CASSPRGYLTKNIQYF
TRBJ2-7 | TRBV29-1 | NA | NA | TGCAGCGTTGAAACTGGCTACGAGCAGTACTTC | CSVETGYEQYF
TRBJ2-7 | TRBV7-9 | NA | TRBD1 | TGTGCCAGCGCTCCGACCGGGACAGGGGGACACGAGCAGTACTTC | CASAPTGTGGHEQYF
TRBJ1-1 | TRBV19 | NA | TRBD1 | TGTGCCAGTAGGGGACAGATGAACACTGAAGCTTTCTTT | CASRGQMNTEAFF
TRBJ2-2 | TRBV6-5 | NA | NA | TGTGCCAGCAGTTATGGAGGGTTAACCGGGGAGCTGTTTTTT | CASSYGGLTGELFF
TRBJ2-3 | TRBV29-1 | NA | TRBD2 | TGCAGCGTTGATTCCGCGGGAGGGTTGGATACGCAGTATTTT | CSVDSAGGLDTQYF
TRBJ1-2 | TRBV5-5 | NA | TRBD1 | TGTGCCAGCAGCACTTTTGGGACAGGGGTGGACTATGGCTACACCTTC | CASSTFGTGVDYGYTF
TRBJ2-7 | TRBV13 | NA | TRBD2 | TGTGCCAGCAGCTTCCGGGGGGTTGGGGCAGGCCCTTCTACGGGAGGGCCGGAGCAGTACTTC | CASSFRGVGAGPSTGGPEQYF
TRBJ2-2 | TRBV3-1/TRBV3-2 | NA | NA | TGTGCCAGCAGCCCTGTTGGGGCCGGGGAGCTGTTTTTT | CASSPVGAGELFF
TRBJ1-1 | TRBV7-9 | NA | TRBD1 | TGTGCCAGCAGCCTAAGAGCCGACAGGGCCACTGAAGCTTTCTTT | CASSLRADRATEAFF
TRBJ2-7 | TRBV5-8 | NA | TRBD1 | TGTGCCAGCAGCTCTTGGGACAGCTACGAGCAGTACTTC | CASSSWDSYEQYF
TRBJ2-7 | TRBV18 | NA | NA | TGTGCCAGCTCTCATCCAGGGCAGAGCTACGAGCAGTACTTC | CASSHPGQSYEQYF
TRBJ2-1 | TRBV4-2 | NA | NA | TGTGCCAGCAGCCAAGAGACCGTGGGAATTGAGCAGTTCTTC | CASSQETVGIEQFF
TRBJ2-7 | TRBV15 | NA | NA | TGTGCCACCAGCAGAGATCTCTACCTCGCCTCCGAGCAGTACTTC | CATSRDLYLASEQYF
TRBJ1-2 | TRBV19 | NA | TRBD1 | TGTGCCAGTTCGAGAGGACAGGGGAAAAGTGGGTTGTATGGCTACACCTTC | CASSRGQGKSGLYGYTF
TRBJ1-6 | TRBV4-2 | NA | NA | TGTGCCAGCAGCCACCCTCTTCAAGAGCTTAATAATTCACCCCTCCACTTT | CASSHPLQELNNSPLHF
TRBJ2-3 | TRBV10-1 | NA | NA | TGCGCCAGCAGTGCAGGAACGCGTAGCACAGATACGCAGTATTTT | CASSAGTRSTDTQYF
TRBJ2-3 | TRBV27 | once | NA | TGTGCCAGCAGTCCATATTACACCGGGGATACGCAGTATTTT | CASSPYYTGDTQYF
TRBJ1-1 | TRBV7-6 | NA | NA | TGTGCCAGCAGCTTAGTCGGGGACATGAACACTGAAGCTTTCTTT | CASSLVGDMNTEAFF
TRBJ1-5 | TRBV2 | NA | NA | TGTGCCAGCAGGGCCGGGTCCGCATACCGGCAGCCCCAGCATTTT | CASRAGSAYRQPQHF
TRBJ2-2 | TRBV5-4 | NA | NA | TGTGCCAGCAGCTCAGTCGGGGAGCTGTTTTTT | CASSSVGELFF
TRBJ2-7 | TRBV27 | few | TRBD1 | TGTGCCAGCAGTTTTAGCCGACAGGGATCCTACGAGCAGTACTTC | CASSFSRQGSYEQYF
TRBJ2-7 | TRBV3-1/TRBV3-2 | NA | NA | TGTGCCAGCAGCCAAGATCCGCAAAACTACGAGCAGTACTTC | CASSQDPQNYEQYF
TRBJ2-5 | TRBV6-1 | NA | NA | TGTGCCAGCAGTGAATTGATCCCCAAGACCCAGTACTTC | CASSELIPKTQYF
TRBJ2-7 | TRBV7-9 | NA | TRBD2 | TGTGCCAGCAGCCCCGGGACTAGCGGGAGAGGGTCCTACTACGAGCAGTACTTC | CASSPGTSGRGSYYEQYF
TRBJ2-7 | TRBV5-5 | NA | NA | TGTGCCAGCAGCGCCGGGACGGACACCTACGAGCAGTACTTC | CASSAGTDTYEQYF
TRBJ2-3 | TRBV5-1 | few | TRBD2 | TGCGCCAGCAGCTTGGATGTGGGGGGGTCGGATACGCAGTATTTT | CASSLDVGGSDTQYF
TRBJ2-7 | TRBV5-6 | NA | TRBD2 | TGTGCCAGCAGCAGAATACTAGCGGGGGGCTCCTACGAGCAGTACTTC | CASSRILAGGSYEQYF
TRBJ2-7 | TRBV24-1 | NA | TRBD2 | TGTGCCACCAGTGAGTTAGCGGGGGCGCAGTACTTC | CATSELAGAQYF
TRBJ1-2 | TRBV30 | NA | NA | TGTGCCTGGAGTGGACTGTGGTTCGACGGCTACACCTTC | CAWSGLWFDGYTF